This passage covers 18 T cell receptor beta chains from one sample sequenced in a study of cytotoxic CD8 clonotypes in ibrutinib-treated CLL. TCRdb's copy holds only in-frame clones and misses some; the assay was immunoSEQ multiplex PCR. The table lists some 300,000 clones, about 80% of them singletons, with over 6.5% in the top ten. The starting material was PBMCs, obtained before ibrutinib treatment. The receptors stem from a human donor with chronic lymphocytic leukemia.

The chain employs TRBV6-5 and TRBJ2-4; TRBD2 might be the D (5 bases). The V gene's germline CDR1 is MNHEY and CDR2 SVGAGI. The CDR3 runs to 12 residues. The V end lost 6 bases, the J end lost 8 bases, and 11 bases lay between the germline ends. The CDR3 sequence is CASRRTGDIQYF. DNA of the CDR3: TGTGCCAGCAGACGGACTGGGGACATTCAGTACTTC.

This clone occurred a few times. V gene TRBV7-3 combines with J gene TRBJ2-1; the match to TRBD2 covers 11 bases. The ends lost 5 bases at V and 13 bases at J; junction bases unmatched: 7. Germline lookup yields CDR1 SGHTA and CDR2 FQGTGA. The CDR3 totals 13 residues. Written as DNA, the CDR3 is TGTGCCAGCAGCCCCAGACTAGCGGGGCCACAGTTCTTC. Residues: CASSPRLAGPQFF.

The chain uses TRBV29-1 and TRBJ2-5; 8 nucleotides agree with TRBD1. Germline V gene sequence: CDR1 SQVTM, CDR2 ANQGSEA. V dropped 6 bases and J dropped 8; count of bases not matched to a gene: 11. The CDR3 runs 13 residues. The CDR3 DNA is TGCAGCGTAGCTCAGGGGGCAACTGGTACCCAGTACTTC. This gives the protein CSVAQGATGTQYF. Looking up the rest from reference TRBV29-1 and TRBJ2-5 gives the full variable domain: SAVISQKPSRDICQRGTSLTIQCQVDSQVTMMFWYRQQPGQSLTLIATANQGSEATYESGFVIDKFPISRPNLTFSTLTVSNMSPEDSSIYLCSVAQGATGTQYFGPGTRLLVL.

This clone was picked up one time. The chain couples TRBV5-1 to TRBJ2-1; 13 nucleotides align to TRBD2. The germline V gene has CDR1 SGHRS and CDR2 YFSETQ. The CDR3 is made up of 19 amino acids. Trimming removed 4 bases from V and 0 bases from J; junction bases left unmatched: 10. Here the CDR3 reads CASSHPGTSGVSSYNEQFF. As DNA, the CDR3 is TGCGCCAGCAGCCATCCTGGGACTAGCGGGGTCAGCTCCTACAATGAGCAGTTCTTC.

V usage is TRBV5-1 and J usage is TRBJ2-1; 11 bases match TRBD2. This CDR3 has 15 residues. Trimming removed 4 bases from V and 4 bases from J; junction bases left unmatched: 4. The germline CDR1 and CDR2 sequences are SGHRS and YFSETQ. The CDR3 protein is CASSNSGRAYNEQFF. CDR3 DNA: TGCGCCAGCAGCAATAGCGGGAGGGCGTACAATGAGCAGTTCTTC.

This chain connects TRBV6-1 to TRBJ2-7, with 9 bases aligning to TRBD2. The CDR3 runs to 15 residues. The germline V gene has CDR1 MNHNS and CDR2 SASEGT. J lost 1 base, V lost 4 bases, and 5 bases had no gene match. CDR3 residues: CASSVVTSGSYEQYF. DNA for the CDR3: TGTGCCAGCAGTGTGGTGACTAGCGGTTCCTACGAGCAGTACTTC.

The rearrangement uses TRBV28 and TRBJ1-4; 9 nucleotides match TRBD1. Germline V lookup: CDR1 MDHEN, CDR2 SYDVKM. V trimming: 2 bases; J trimming: 6 bases; junction bases outside the gene matches: 7. The CDR3 contains 16 residues. CDR3 sequence: CASSLAWGQGDEKLFF. CDR3 nucleotide sequence: TGTGCCAGCAGTTTAGCTTGGGGACAGGGAGATGAAAAACTGTTTTTT.

The chain combines TRBV28 with TRBJ1-5; TRBD1 might be the D (5 bases). This CDR3 has 14 amino acids. Trimming pared 2 bases from V and 6 bases from J, leaving 11 bases between. The germline gives CDR1 MDHEN, CDR2 SYDVKM. The CDR3 here is CASSLVGPSQPQHF. The CDR3 coding sequence is TGTGCCAGCAGTTTAGTGGGACCAAGTCAGCCCCAGCATTTT.

This chain links TRBV10-3 with TRBJ1-2; TRBD1 matches 8 bases. J was trimmed by 9 bases and V by 10 bases; bases with no gene match: 13. CDR3 length: 13 amino acids. Germline CDR1 ENHRY, CDR2 SYGVKD. CDR3 nucleotide sequence: TGTGCCAACGGGGGACAGGACGTCAATAGCTACACCTTC. Translating it yields CANGGQDVNSYTF.

The chain is built from TRBV7-9 and TRBJ2-7; TRBD2 matches at 10 bases. This CDR3 region has 14 residues. Looked up from germline, CDR1 is SEHNR and CDR2 is FQNEAQ (reference sequence). The junction had 5 bases not matched to a gene; V was cut back by 4 bases and J by 5 bases. DNA of the CDR3: TGTGCCAGCAGCTCTAGCGGGAGCCTTGACGAGCAGTACTTC. This translates into CASSSSGSLDEQYF.

This clone showed up just a few times. The rearrangement joins TRBV19 to TRBJ1-5, with unresolved D. V was trimmed by 0 bases and J by 6 bases, leaving 6 bases between them. The CDR3 sequence is 13 residues long. CDR1 LNHDA and CDR2 SQIVND come from the germline V gene (reference sequence). The CDR3 loop is CASSIEAVQPQHF. The CDR3, as DNA: TGTGCCAGTAGTATAGAAGCGGTTCAGCCCCAGCATTTT.

The chain employs TRBV7-2 and TRBJ2-5; D gene uncertain. The germline V and J ends were trimmed by 1 base and 4 bases, with 7 bases remaining between them. CDR3 length: 13 residues. Germline V CDR1 and CDR2: SGHTA, FQGNSA. The chain's CDR3 is CASSLDAGETQYF. In DNA, the CDR3 is TGTGCCAGCAGCTTAGACGCCGGAGAGACCCAGTACTTC.

The rearrangement uses TRBV29-1 and TRBJ2-7; D is unresolved. From germline, CDR1 is SQVTM and CDR2 ANQGSEA. V was trimmed by 4 bases and J by 3 bases, leaving 13 bases between them. This CDR3 comprises 13 residues. CDR3 in amino acids: CSVGIGSYYEQYF. CDR3 bases: TGCAGCGTTGGGATCGGGTCTTACTACGAGCAGTACTTC.

This chain links TRBV18 with TRBJ1-2; the D is unclear. Germline loops: CDR1 KGHSH, CDR2 LQKENI. V lost 5 bases and J lost 6, with 10 bases in between. The CDR3 sequence is 12 residues long. DNA for the CDR3: TGTGCCAGCTCAGTCGAGTCGGATGGCTACACCTTC. Residues: CASSVESDGYTF.

The chain joins TRBV6-5 to TRBJ2-2; 10 nucleotides line up with TRBD2. The ends lost 4 bases at V and 1 base at J; junction bases unmatched: 0. The CDR3 covers 15 residues. Per germline, CDR1 MNHEY and CDR2 SVGAGI. The chain's CDR3 is CASSWTSGNTGELFF. CDR3 nucleotides: TGTGCCAGCAGTTGGACTAGCGGGAACACCGGGGAGCTGTTTTTT.

This clone was recorded a few times. The junction differs from germline at one of its ends, possibly a read error. The V and J genes are TRBV28 and TRBJ1-2; TRBD1 matches at 7 bases. The CDR3 is made up of 14 amino acids. The germline V gene has CDR1 MDHEN and CDR2 SYDVKM. The CDR3 loop is CASRLSDRMIGYTF. The CDR3 DNA follows: TGTGCCAGCAGATTATCGGACAGGATGATCGGCTACACCTTC.

The V and J genes are TRBV27 and TRBJ1-2; a possible D gene is TRBD1 (6 bases). V was cut by 0 bases and J by 7 bases, with 12 bases left in between. Germline CDR1 and CDR2: MNHEY and SMNVEV (reference sequence). This CDR3 is 14 amino acids long. The chain's CDR3 is CASSLSRGGGGYTF. The DNA for the CDR3 is TGTGCCAGCAGTTTATCGAGGGGGGGAGGTGGCTACACCTTC.

The genes are TRBV11-2 and TRBJ2-7; no definite D call. The CDR3 loop spans 14 amino acids. Germline V CDR1 and CDR2: SGHAT, FQNNGV. The V gene lost 1 base and the J gene lost 2 bases, with 9 bases spanning the gap. The CDR3, as DNA: TGTGCCAGCAGCTTAGTCGGGCTAACCTACGAGCAGTACTTC. Translated, it gives CASSLVGLTYEQYF.